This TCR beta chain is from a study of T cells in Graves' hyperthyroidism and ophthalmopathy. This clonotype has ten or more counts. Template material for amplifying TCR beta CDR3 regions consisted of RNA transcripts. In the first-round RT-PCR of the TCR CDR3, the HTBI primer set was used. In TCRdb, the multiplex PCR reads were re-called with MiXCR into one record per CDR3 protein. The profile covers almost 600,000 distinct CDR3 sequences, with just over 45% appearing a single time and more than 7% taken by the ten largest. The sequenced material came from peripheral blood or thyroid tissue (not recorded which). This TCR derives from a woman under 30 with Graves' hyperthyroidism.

The CDR3 DNA follows: TGTGCCAGCAGCTTCTATAATTCACCCCTCCACTTT. Translated, it gives CASSFYNSPLHF. The chain combines TRBV7-2 with TRBJ1-6; no reliable D call. CDR1 is SGHTA and CDR2 is FQGNSA in the germline V gene. The V end was cut by 3 bases, the J end by 3 bases, with 0 bases between. This CDR3 has 12 amino acids.